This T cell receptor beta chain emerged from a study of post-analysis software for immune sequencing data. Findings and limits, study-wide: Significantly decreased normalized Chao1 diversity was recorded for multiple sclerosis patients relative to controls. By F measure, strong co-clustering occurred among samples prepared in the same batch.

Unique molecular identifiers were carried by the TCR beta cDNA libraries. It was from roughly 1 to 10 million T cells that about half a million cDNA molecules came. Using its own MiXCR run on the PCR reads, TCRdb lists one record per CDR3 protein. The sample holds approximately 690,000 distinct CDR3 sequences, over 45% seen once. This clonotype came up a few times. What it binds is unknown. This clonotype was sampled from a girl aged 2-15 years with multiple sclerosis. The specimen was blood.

The chain's CDR3 is CASSSERGKYIETQYF. The CDR3 coding sequence is TGTGCCAGCAGTTCCGAGCGGGGGAAGTATATAGAGACCCAGTACTTC. The chain uses TRBV6-5 and TRBJ2-5; 8 positions agree with TRBD2. The CDR3 contains 16 residues. V shed 4 bases, J shed 4 bases, and the junction held 11 bases outside the gene matches. Germline V gene data show CDR1 as MNHEY and CDR2 as SVGAGI.